These 19 T cell receptor beta chains were sequenced from one sample in a study of shared clonotypes between healthy human individuals (dated by TCRdb to the early 2020s). Library prep was done by the immunoSEQ multiplex PCR assay. Sourced from immuneACCESS, this table was stored by TCRdb with only in-frame sequences that have V and J called. A share of the clones is absent; for the studies checked, an unresolved V gene accounts for under half, and the remainder has no known explanation. This sample gives some 2,500,000 clones in total; about nine tenths of them show up just once. In total, the top ten clones hold 0.37% of the sample. Sequencing was performed on naive CD4+ T cells from PBMCs. The intended sense of this specimen's cell subset or site label: CD45RA+ positively selected. Source of these receptors: a man aged 18 to 35 in good health. Some clones in this sample may be carry-over from other donors' samples.

The chain joins TRBV29-1 to TRBJ1-2; the D is unclear. CDR3 length equals 14 residues. CDR1 and CDR2 (germline): SQVTM, ANQGSEA. Trimming pared 1 base from V and 3 bases from J, leaving 12 bases between. In DNA, the CDR3 is TGCAGCGTTGAAGTTGCGGGAGTCGACTATGGCTACACCTTC. It is translated as CSVEVAGVDYGYTF.

Notes on this clone: The sample contains more than one DNA sequence encoding this CDR3. This chain links TRBV5-1 with TRBJ1-3; no clear D gene. The CDR3 extends over 13 amino acids. V shed 0 bases and J shed 2 bases, with 3 bases lying between them. Germline V CDR1 and CDR2: SGHRS, YFSETQ. This CDR3 reads CASSLEPGNTIYF. CDR3 DNA: TGCGCCAGCAGCTTGGAACCTGGAAACACCATATATTTT.

The chain is built from TRBV4-1 and TRBJ2-1; no firm D call. Per germline, CDR1 MGHRA and CDR2 YSYEKL. Deletions cut 4 bases from V and 5 bases from J, with 15 bases between. The CDR3 has 15 amino acids. CDR3 loop: CASSPFYKLHNEQFF. The CDR3 coding sequence is TGCGCCAGCAGCCCATTTTATAAACTGCACAATGAGCAGTTCTTC.

This sequence joins TRBV7-2 and TRBJ2-1; 9 nucleotides agree with TRBD2. The germline CDR1 and CDR2 sequences are SGHTA and FQGNSA. V dropped 3 bases and J dropped 5; count of bases not matched to a gene: 8. The CDR3 length is 16 residues. This CDR3 is CASSFAGTSRHNEQFF. The CDR3 nucleotides read TGTGCCAGCAGCTTTGCAGGGACTAGCAGACACAATGAGCAGTTCTTC.

The rearrangement links TRBV28 to TRBJ2-7; TRBD1 matches at 9 bases. The CDR3 is made up of 14 amino acids. Germline CDR1 reads MDHEN; CDR2 reads SYDVKM. J was trimmed by 6 bases and V by 6 bases; bases with no gene match: 9. This CDR3 reads CASRHRTGVSEQYF. CDR3 DNA sequence: TGTGCCAGCAGGCACCGGACAGGGGTGAGCGAGCAGTACTTC.

The chain recombines TRBV7-9 with TRBJ2-1; 14 bases match TRBD2. The CDR3 has 19 residues. With V trimmed by 5 bases and J by 1 base, 10 bases remained unmatched. The germline V gene encodes CDR1 SEHNR and CDR2 FQNEAQ (reference sequence). The DNA of the CDR3 is TGTGCCAGCAGCCCCGGACTAGCGGGAGGTAGAGGGTCCTACAATGAGCAGTTCTTC. It yields the protein CASSPGLAGGRGSYNEQFF.

CDR3 nucleotides: TGTGCCAGCAGTTTAACGGGACAGGGGGTTGCAAATCAGCCCCAGCATTTT. Its protein product is CASSLTGQGVANQPQHF. The V call is TRBV27, the J call TRBJ1-5, with 11 bases identical to TRBD1. Trimming took 2 bases from V and 4 from J; bases not matched to a gene: 7. Germline CDR1 is MNHEY and CDR2 is SMNVEV (reference sequence). The CDR3 runs to 17 residues.

The chain recombines TRBV5-4 with TRBJ2-5; TRBD1 matches at 9 bases. The V gene end was trimmed by 3 bases and the J gene end by 4 bases; junction bases not matched to a gene: 4. This CDR3 spans 14 amino acids. Per the germline V gene, CDR1 is SGHNT and CDR2 is YYREEE (reference sequence). CDR3 bases: TGTGCCAGCAGCTCACAGACAGGGGGAGAGACCCAGTACTTC. Its translation: CASSSQTGGETQYF.

The J gene is TRBJ2-5, the V gene TRBV5-4; 8 positions match TRBD1. The CDR3 totals 15 residues. J was trimmed by 5 bases and V by 0 bases; bases with no gene match: 6. Germline V gives CDR1 SGHNT, CDR2 YYREEE (reference sequence). The CDR3 nucleotides are TGTGCCAGCAGCTTGGATCCAGGGGGCAGGGAGACCCAGTACTTC. Encoded protein: CASSLDPGGRETQYF.

This sequence joins TRBV28 and TRBJ2-7, with D perhaps TRBD1 or TRBD2 (6 bases each). Germline V lookup: CDR1 MDHEN, CDR2 SYDVKM. CDR3 length equals 13 residues. The V end lost 7 bases, the J end lost 9 bases, and 19 bases lay between the germline ends. For the CDR3, the DNA is TGTGCCAGCACCCCGGGGGCAAGCGAAGCGCAGTACTTC. Amino acid sequence: CASTPGASEAQYF.

This clone was picked up one time. The rearrangement joins TRBV6-6 to TRBJ1-1; D ambiguous. CDR1 MNHNY and CDR2 SVGAGI come from the germline V gene (reference sequence). This CDR3 region has 12 residues. V was trimmed by 6 bases and J by 1 base, leaving 6 bases between them. The CDR3 DNA reads TGTGCCAGCAGCCCGGCGAACACTGAAGCTTTCTTT. Translation: CASSPANTEAFF.

This clone has a single count. The rearrangement links TRBV27 to TRBJ2-5; no firm D call. V shed 5 bases and J shed 0 bases, with 7 bases lying between them. CDR3 length: 13 amino acids. Per the germline V gene, CDR1 is MNHEY and CDR2 is SMNVEV (reference sequence). For the CDR3, the DNA is TGTGCCAGCAGTCCCCCGTACCAAGAGACCCAGTACTTC. Its protein is CASSPPYQETQYF.

CDR3 sequence: CASNRDSHSNQPQHF. Written as DNA, the CDR3 is TGTGCCAGCAACAGGGACAGCCATAGCAATCAGCCCCAGCATTTT. The genes are TRBV19 and TRBJ1-5; 7 bases match TRBD1. The CDR3 is 15 amino acids. CDR1 LNHDA and CDR2 SQIVND come from the germline V gene (reference sequence). The ends lost 9 bases at V and 0 bases at J; junction bases unmatched: 8.

The CDR3 DNA follows: TGTGCCTGGAGTGTAAGGAGCGGGAGTGGGTTAGAGACCCAGTACTTC. Amino acid sequence: CAWSVRSGSGLETQYF. The J gene is TRBJ2-5, the V gene TRBV30, with 8 nucleotides matching TRBD2. The germline CDR1 and CDR2 sequences are GTSNPN and SVGIG (reference sequence). This CDR3 contains 16 residues. The V gene end was trimmed by 0 bases and the J gene end by 4 bases; junction bases not matched to a gene: 10.

V and J are TRBV6-5 and TRBJ1-4; 8 bases align to TRBD1. CDR1 MNHEY and CDR2 SVGAGI come from the germline V gene. Unmatched junction bases numbered 8, after V lost 4 bases and J lost 7 bases. The CDR3 extends over 15 amino acids. The CDR3 DNA reads as TGTGCCAGCAGTTCCTCCGGGACAGGCACTGAAAAACTGTTTTTT. This translates into CASSSSGTGTEKLFF.

To note about this clone: Other DNA sequences within the sample encode an identical CDR3. This chain uses TRBV27 with TRBJ2-5, with TRBD1 identical over 12 bases. The CDR3 loop spans 15 amino acids. Germline V gene sequence: CDR1 MNHEY, CDR2 SMNVEV (reference sequence). With V trimmed by 2 bases and J by 4 bases, 2 bases remained unmatched. The CDR3 sequence: CASSLGTGGGETQYF. The CDR3 DNA reads as TGTGCCAGCAGTTTAGGGACAGGGGGCGGAGAGACCCAGTACTTC.

This rearrangement joins TRBV5-1 to TRBJ2-3; D gene uncertain. Trimming pared 2 bases from V and 4 bases from J, leaving 14 bases between. Per germline, CDR1 SGHRS and CDR2 YFSETQ. CDR3 length equals 15 residues. The CDR3 DNA follows: TGCGCCAGCAGCTTTGGCAACGCGGTATCAGATACGCAGTATTTT. Translating gives CASSFGNAVSDTQYF.

The chain has TRBV7-2 and TRBJ2-3; D is possibly TRBD2 (6 bases). V gave up 3 bases and J gave up 8 bases, with 18 bases separating them. Germline V lookup: CDR1 SGHTA, CDR2 FQGNSA. The CDR3 is 15 residues long. CDR3 in amino acids: CASSFTRDSGGTQYF. CDR3 nucleotide sequence: TGTGCCAGCAGCTTCACGCGGGATAGTGGAGGTACGCAGTATTTT.

The chain couples TRBV6-5 to TRBJ2-3, with 13 bases fitting TRBD2. Germline lookup yields CDR1 MNHEY and CDR2 SVGAGI. This CDR3 is built from 15 residues. The trim removed 6 bases at V and 4 bases at J, leaving 4 bases unmatched. This chain's CDR3 is CASSQGLAGADTQYF. The CDR3, as DNA: TGTGCCAGCAGCCAAGGACTAGCGGGAGCAGATACGCAGTATTTT.